Detailed here is one T cell receptor beta chain. What this receptor recognizes is not known. Per-nucleotide qualities are absent, and no much larger clonotype sits a single base away. The cohort consisted of 666 healthy bone marrow donors. All cohort members were sampled while nominally healthy, although unrecorded immune exposures were likely present. The donor tested CMV seropositive, placing the donor among the 250 to 350 seropositive members of the cohort. A peripheral blood sample was collected from each donor, and TCR beta sequencing was performed on peripheral blood mononuclear cells. The Qiagen DNeasy Blood Extraction Kit was used to extract genomic DNA from the blood cell samples. These data originate in a study of cytomegalovirus exposure and HLA in healthy donors (dated by TCRdb to the late 2010s). With regard to the full study: An earlier analysis of several hundred of the donors reported 276 Gb of sequence data and around 110 million unique TCR beta sequences from some 180 million T cells. About 300 gigabases of sequencing data and around 85 million unique TCR sequences made up an early release that covered approximately 700 HLA-typed donors. The genetic ancestry cluster associated with self-reported Caucasian donors included over 80% of the 398 genotyped donors. The aim of the study was to test whether cataloging public T cell receptors could identify signatures of past pathogen exposure. The study profiled the T cell repertoires of 550 to 700 subjects by immunosequencing and related them to cytomegalovirus serostatus. Besides the first cohort of more than 650 subjects, a separate validation cohort made up of over 100 different subjects was used. To predict cytomegalovirus infection status, the study brought together high-throughput TCR immunosequencing, statistical association of individual TCRs with disease status, and machine learning. A later analysis re-examined previously published TCR beta repertoires from over 500 donors and added high-resolution HLA genotyping to investigate patterns of TCR occurrence. The later analysis used no new phenotypic data to find candidate immune exposures, relying instead on TCR beta sequences and their occurrence across donors. To decide whether each TCR beta V gene segment behaved as functional or pseudogenic, an earlier analysis of some 540 of the donors relied on high-throughput TCR beta sequencing. Donor age, sex, ethnicity and CMV serostatus were compiled together with the repertoire data. A later genetic analysis took genome-wide SNP genotypes for about 55% of the 666 donors and used that subset as a discovery cohort. Every discovery cohort repertoire had been produced on one sequencing platform. Both class I and class II loci were covered by HLA typing, at four-digit resolution. The number of typed donors differed by locus: roughly 629-640 for A, B, C, DRB1 and DQB1; approximately 520 for DQA1; around 610 for DPA1; and about 450 for DPB1. Because of strong linkage in the cohort, roughly five DR-DQ haplotypes were treated as single units for association and clustering. Across 398 genotyped donors of the cohort, an average of roughly 230,000 unique TCR beta nucleotide sequences per donor were sequenced, and around 20% of those sequences were non-productive.

Study-level results and caveats: Some IMGT-functional V segments, including TRBV6-2 and TRBV6-3, could not be told apart with the 87-base-pair reads, so those segments were excluded. A group of highly shared sequence variants was considered likely to be a technical artifact of the sequencing pipeline. A later analysis found that HLA-associated TCR beta chains were more clonally expanded and had lower generation probabilities than equally common non-associated chains. The authors suggested that the approach could potentially be generalized to other disease states and immunological phenotypes. Correlated functional status among segregating V segments might be attributable to linkage disequilibrium, but an unknown experimental factor could not be ruled out. Because some donors lacked HLA typing at each locus, the association tests relied only on the typed subset. Assigning TCR associations to individual alleles was difficult when HLA alleles, especially DR and DQ, strongly co-occurred. In this cohort, only TCR beta chains were sequenced, and detectable features were limited by the absence of alpha or paired-chain data. Most TCR sequences were seen in very few donors, while some public TCRs were found in many individuals. A later analysis found that TCR association rates varied across HLA loci, with DRB1 alleles showing the most associated TCRs and HLA-C alleles the fewest. Cytomegalovirus status was reported to be diagnosed by the classifier with high specificity and sensitivity in both the original and validation cohorts. In a later genetic analysis, fewer N-insertions in productive TCRs were reported among donors in an Asian-associated ancestry cluster than the approximately 670-donor mean. In vitro tests confirmed that three of the cytomegalovirus-associated TCR beta chains recognize cytomegalovirus antigens. A later analysis associated about 17,000 TCR beta sequences with specific HLA alleles at a false discovery rate of 0.05. Presence/absence analyses assumed roughly uniform sequencing depth across donors, an assumption that may not hold. The study gave a list of more than 150 TCR beta chains associated with cytomegalovirus. Because counts were too low, seventeen rarely observed V segments, including chromosome 9 orphons, were excluded from the earlier analysis of around 640 of the donors. A further reported finding was that TCR beta sequences accurately predicted the HLA-A and HLA-B alleles for most subjects in the first cohort. A later analysis found that most CMV-associated TCR beta chains appeared HLA-restricted, with HLA associations seemingly driven largely by CMV exposure. Several of the top co-occurrence clusters appeared to be linked to parvovirus B19, influenza, CMV and Epstein-Barr virus, according to a later analysis. For the cohort, immune exposure information was limited to CMV serostatus. An association between a missense DCLRE1C variant and V-gene and J-gene trimming of TCR beta chains was found in a later genetic analysis and replicated in an independent cohort. In an earlier analysis of some 540 of the donors, most TCR beta V segments appeared in productive rearrangements about 87% or about 30% of the time, broadly matching IMGT annotations.

Library preparation employed the immunoSEQ multiplex PCR assay. For the multiplex PCR, a mixture combining 60 forward primers for TCR Vbeta segments and 13 reverse primers for TCR Jbeta segments was used. The CDR3 region of rearranged TCR beta genes was amplified from genomic DNA with a multiplex PCR assay. The amplified TCR beta libraries were sequenced on the Illumina HiSeq System as 87-base-pair reads. The source study handled its data this way. A later analysis counted approximately 84 million unique TCR beta chains across the 650 to 700 repertoires, and around 9.9 million of these chains were shared by at least two donors. Raw reads were error-corrected and collapsed into unique sequences by a nearest-neighbor algorithm in which closely related sequences were merged to remove PCR and sequencing errors. Alignment of CDR3 sequences to IMGT reference sequences was used to assign V, D and J gene segments. For a sequence to be retained, at least a six-nucleotide match to both a V gene segment and a J gene segment was required. A rearrangement counted as productive if the CDR3 had no stop codons and remained in frame with V and J, and every other rearrangement counted as non-productive. Following IMGT convention, CDR3 was defined as the stretch from the second conserved V-encoded cysteine up to the conserved J-encoded phenylalanine. Sequences without an unambiguous match to a single V gene segment were excluded from the earlier analysis of a few hundred of the donors. An earlier analysis of fewer than 750 of the donors classified V segments as functional when productive rearrangements were above 56.7% and as segregating when the standard deviation between donors was above 5%. A statistical classification framework was developed to diagnose cytomegalovirus status using the catalog of TCR beta chain sequences. In a later analysis, TCR nucleotide sequences were compared against IMGT/GENE-DB human TR gene sequences so that V and J genes could be assigned. In a later analysis, CDR3 sequences and most-parsimonious VDJ recombination scenarios were assigned using the TCRdist pipeline. In a later analysis, every TCR beta chain was defined by the combination of its CDR3 amino acid sequence and its V-gene family, and reads without a unique V-gene family were dropped. As a way to deal with suspected cross-contamination and a sequencing artifact, a later analysis dropped hundreds of nucleotide sequences that were highly shared and had low generation probability. A later analysis calculated a clonal expansion index for each public chain from normalized within-repertoire ranks of inferred template counts. In a later analysis, generation probabilities were computed with a VDJ recombination model fitted to out-of-frame rearrangements, and the resulting probabilities were checked against IGoR. A later analysis scored TCR-TCR, TCR-HLA and TCR-CMV co-occurrence with hypergeometric tests, applying a repertoire-size bias correction to TCR pairs. A later analysis estimated false discovery rates by permuting HLA or CMV assignments 20 times. In a later analysis, co-occurring TCRs were grouped using DBSCAN, with TCRdist sequence similarity added in when clustering inside HLA-allele-positive subsets. Repertoires with fewer than 30,000 or more than 120,000 public chains were left out of co-occurrence clustering, as were about 5 repertoires with anomalous nucleotide sharing. Held by TCRdb, this immuneACCESS table contains in-frame sequences only and omits some clones. Under half of the omission traces to an unresolved V gene where checked; the cause of the rest is unknown. V and J calls and clone size come straight from that table; D and trimming were deduced from the DNA. In all, the sample holds 120,000 or so clones, and more than 70% of those were seen once. Less than 3% of the sample comes from the top ten.

Counted from cysteine to phenylalanine, this CDR3 has 16 amino acids. Of the read, only the CDR3 DNA is kept; its 48 bases are in frame from base 1. The germline V gene provides CDR1 MDHEN and CDR2 SYDVKM. V is pared back by 4 bases and J by 8 bases, with 23 bases lying between the germline termini. Sequences were obtained from PBMCs. This clonotype was obtained from a woman aged 55-75 years in good health and CMV-seropositive. The chain links TRBV28 with TRBJ1-2; TRBD1 might be the D gene, on 6 matching bases. The bases read TGTGCCAGCAGTTATGGGGGCGCGAGTATGGTCGAGGGCTACACCTTC. Its coded protein is CASSYGGASMVEGYTF.